Below are 13 T cell receptor beta chains sequenced from a single sample in a study of blood T cell repertoires in COVID-19. TCRdb's table, derived via immunoSEQ multiplex PCR, lists solely in-frame clones and lacks some. This sample has around 230,000 clones; 84% occur once, and the top ten carry about 2%. The sequencing input was peripheral blood. All receptors derive from a man between 40 and 49 years old who had recovered from COVID-19.

The genes are TRBV11-2 and TRBJ2-2; no firm D call. The CDR3 extends over 13 amino acids. Germline V gives CDR1 SGHAT, CDR2 FQNNGV. Deletions cut 1 base from V and 8 bases from J, with 8 bases between. CDR3 sequence reads: CASSLVSSGELFF. CDR3 bases: TGTGCCAGCAGCTTAGTCAGTTCGGGGGAGCTGTTTTTT.

This chain connects TRBV6-5 to TRBJ1-1; D unclear. V lost 5 bases and J lost 5, with 9 bases in between. The length of the CDR3 is 12 residues. The germline gives CDR1 MNHEY, CDR2 SVGAGI. The CDR3 DNA reads TGTGCCAGCAGTCACAGAGGGACTGAAGCTTTCTTT. Translating gives CASSHRGTEAFF.

The genes are TRBV9 and TRBJ2-2; 10 bases map to TRBD1. There are 14 residues in the CDR3. Germline CDR1 SGDLS, CDR2 YYNGEE. The J segment lost 5 bases and the V segment lost 2 bases, leaving 0 bases of the junction unmatched. DNA for the CDR3: TGTGCCAGCAGCGTGGGACAGGGGACCGGGGAGCTGTTTTTT. It yields the protein CASSVGQGTGELFF.

This clone was detected a few times. The gene calls are TRBV5-4 and TRBJ1-2; tentatively, D is TRBD1 (6 bases). Trimming cost V 0 bases and J 8 bases, with 11 bases left between them. The germline CDR1 and CDR2 sequences are SGHNT and YYREEE (reference sequence). The CDR3 totals 13 residues. In DNA form, the CDR3 reads TGTGCCAGCAGCTTGGAGGGGGATGAGGGCTACACCTTC. Protein: CASSLEGDEGYTF.

The chain is built from TRBV4-3 and TRBJ2-1, with a weak D call TRBD2 (5 bases). The CDR3 sequence is 13 residues long. Germline values: CDR1 LGHNA, CDR2 YSLEER. V was cut by 0 bases and J by 9 bases, with 9 bases left in between. The CDR3 nucleotides read TGCGCCAGCAGCCAAGACTGGGAGAGTGAGCAGTTCTTC. It yields the protein CASSQDWESEQFF.

This clone was seen only once. J is TRBJ1-2 and V is TRBV28; 11 positions match TRBD1. The CDR3 runs 15 residues. With V trimmed by 7 bases and J by 4 bases, 8 bases remained unmatched. Germline V gene sequence: CDR1 MDHEN, CDR2 SYDVKM. The CDR3 sequence: CASTSGTGGTYGYTF. The CDR3 DNA follows: TGTGCCAGCACATCCGGGACAGGGGGAACCTATGGCTACACCTTC.

This clone was recorded once. V is TRBV5-6 and J is TRBJ2-5; D gene ambiguous. This CDR3 is 14 amino acids long. The germline V gene encodes CDR1 SGHDT and CDR2 YYEEEE. V gave up 8 bases and J gave up 5 bases, with 19 bases separating them. CDR3 in DNA: TGTGCCAGTCTCCCCGGGTCCGCACGTGAGACCCAGTACTTC. This encodes CASLPGSARETQYF.

The chain carries TRBV15 and TRBJ2-7; 7 bases agree with TRBD2. The CDR3 totals 17 residues. The germline V gene has CDR1 LNHNV and CDR2 YYDKDF (reference sequence). The J segment lost 0 bases and the V segment lost 3 bases, leaving 11 bases of the junction unmatched. CDR3 in amino acids: CATSSFLIGGSSYEQYF. DNA for the CDR3: TGTGCCACCAGCAGTTTCCTCATCGGGGGGAGCTCCTACGAGCAGTACTTC.

The genes are TRBV30 and TRBJ1-1; no clear D gene. V was clipped by 8 bases and J by 0 bases, with 7 bases between them. From germline, CDR1 is GTSNPN and CDR2 SVGIG (reference sequence). CDR3 length: 11 residues. The CDR3 loop reads CARSLNTEAFF. The CDR3 coding sequence is TGTGCCCGGTCCTTGAACACTGAAGCTTTCTTT. Filled out from reference TRBV30 and TRBJ1-1, the complete variable domain reads SQTIHQWPATLVQPVGSPLSLECTVEGTSNPNLYWYRQAAGRGLQLLFYSVGIGQISSEVPQNLSASRPQDRQFILSSKKLLLSDSGFYLCARSLNTEAFFGQGTRLTVV.

The V gene is TRBV6-5, the J gene TRBJ1-5; D not certain. The CDR3 has 14 amino acids. Germline loops: CDR1 MNHEY, CDR2 SVGAGI. Trimming stripped 2 bases from V and 5 bases from J, with 10 bases between. The CDR3 reads CASSYRAGYQPQHF. As DNA, the CDR3 is TGTGCCAGCAGTTACCGCGCAGGTTATCAGCCCCAGCATTTT.

The chain combines TRBV14 with TRBJ2-1; 8 bases match TRBD2. The CDR3 is made up of 16 amino acids. V shed 3 bases, J shed 1 base, and the junction held 5 bases outside the gene matches. The germline V gene has CDR1 SGHDN and CDR2 FVKESK. The CDR3 coding sequence is TGTGCCAGCAGCCATCCGGGACTAGGATCCTACAATGAGCAGTTCTTC. Translation: CASSHPGLGSYNEQFF.

This sequence joins TRBV5-1 and TRBJ2-1, with TRBD2 identical over 9 bases. The junction had 9 bases not matched to a gene; V was cut back by 4 bases and J by 7 bases. Germline V gives CDR1 SGHRS, CDR2 YFSETQ. This CDR3 is built from 15 residues. The CDR3 DNA reads as TGCGCCAGCAGCCAGAGCGGGGGGTCCCCGAATGAGCAGTTCTTC. It specifies CASSQSGGSPNEQFF.

The V call is TRBV7-8, the J call TRBJ2-1; 7 bases line up with TRBD1. The V gene end was trimmed by 6 bases and the J gene end by 2 bases; junction bases not matched to a gene: 7. The CDR3 is made up of 15 amino acids. Germline V gene lookup returns CDR1 SGHVS and CDR2 FQNEAQ. CDR3 in DNA: TGTGCCAGCAGAGAGGGGGCTAGTCCCTACAATGAGCAGTTCTTC. Its translation: CASREGASPYNEQFF.